This T cell receptor (beta chain) was captured in a study of cytomegalovirus exposure and HLA in healthy donors. Study-level points and caveats: From TCR beta sequences, most subjects' HLA-A and HLA-B alleles were reportedly predicted accurately. Several of the most significant clusters appeared, in a later analysis, to be linked to common viral pathogens.

13 Jbeta primers and 60 Vbeta primers were used for the PCR. Sequencing used immunoSEQ multiplex PCR; TCRdb keeps in-frame clones, though not all of them. The top ten hold more than 6% of the sample, which has approximately 170,000 clones, about three quarters seen once. The CDR3 length is 14 residues. Germline V gene sequence: CDR1 SEHNR, CDR2 FQNEAQ (reference sequence). Remarks on this clone: The antigen remains unidentified. At one end, the junction sequence differs from germline, possibly due to a read error.

The receptor was isolated from a woman between 35 and 50 years old in good health and CMV-seropositive. The chain is built from TRBV7-9 and TRBJ1-1; D perhaps matches TRBD1 (5 bases). Source material: PBMCs. The CDR3 loop reads CSSSQTGGNTEAFF. For the CDR3, the DNA is TGTTCCAGCAGCCAAACAGGCGGGAACACTGAAGCTTTCTTT.